This is a list of T cell receptor beta chains from one sample in a study of blood T cell repertoires in COVID-19. Profiling relied on immunoSEQ multiplex PCR, and the TCRdb table lists in-frame clones only, not all of them. The sample shows 91,000 or so clones, 80% to 95% of them seen only once. Material for sequencing was peripheral blood. All receptors derive from a woman aged 45 to 65 in a cohort sampled during active COVID-19. Both conserved end residues are part of each CDR3. A D gene is named only where the DNA matches it firmly. Some rows have no size entry. The others give once, few or many, or a class for an expanded clone.

>TRBV5-1|TRBD1|TRBJ2-2|.
CASSSPKAGTGEELFF
TGCGCCAGCAGCTCCCCTAAAGCCGGGACAGGGGAGGAGCTGTTTTTT
>TRBV5-1|TRBD1|TRBJ1-4|once
CASSSRGDRLNEKLFF
TGCGCCAGCAGCTCACGAGGGGACAGACTTAATGAAAAACTGTTTTTT
>TRBV9|TRBD2|TRBJ2-5|.
CASSLGLAGGHGTQYF
TGTGCCAGCAGCCTGGGACTAGCGGGGGGGCACGGGACCCAGTACTTC
>TRBV3-1/TRBV3-2|.|TRBJ2-7|.
CASSQDLNTIYEQYF
TGTGCCAGCAGCCAAGATCTGAACACGATCTACGAGCAGTACTTC
>TRBV6-5|.|TRBJ2-7|.
CASSYEQGRLYEQYF
TGTGCCAGCAGTTACGAGCAGGGGAGACTCTACGAGCAGTACTTC
>TRBV24-1|TRBD2|TRBJ2-3|.
CATGGLADTDTQYF
TGTGCCACGGGTGGACTAGCGGACACAGATACGCAGTATTTT
>TRBV13|.|TRBJ2-7|.
CASSHRYKIYEQYF
TGTGCCAGCAGCCACAGGTACAAGATCTACGAGCAGTACTTC
>TRBV5-1|TRBD1|TRBJ2-3|medium-sized
CASSFGDRRPTDTQYF
TGCGCCAGCAGCTTTGGGGACAGGCGACCCACAGATACGCAGTATTTT
>TRBV2|.|TRBJ2-7|.
CASTRTDFSYEQYF
TGTGCCAGCACCCGGACAGACTTCTCCTACGAGCAGTACTTC
>TRBV5-4|TRBD2|TRBJ2-2|.
CASSLGLAEGTGELFF
TGTGCCAGCAGCTTGGGACTAGCGGAAGGCACCGGGGAGCTGTTTTTT
>TRBV7-9|.|TRBJ1-2|.
CASSPSGGALGYGYTF
TGTGCCAGCAGCCCATCGGGGGGAGCCCTCGGCTATGGCTACACCTTC
>TRBV7-9|.|TRBJ1-2|.
CASSLGGDGYTF
TGTGCCAGCAGCTTGGGAGGGGATGGCTACACCTTC
>TRBV9|.|TRBJ2-3|.
CASSVEGGRRTDTQYF
TGTGCCAGCAGCGTAGAAGGGGGTCGGCGCACAGATACGCAGTATTTT
>TRBV29-1|TRBD1|TRBJ1-2|.
CSVDGQGGYGYTF
TGCAGCGTTGATGGACAGGGGGGCTATGGCTACACCTTC
>TRBV3-1/TRBV3-2|TRBD1|TRBJ1-6|.
CASSQARVRGPSPLHF
TGTGCCAGCAGCCAAGCGAGGGTCAGGGGGCCGTCACCCCTCCACTTT
>TRBV5-1|.|TRBJ1-1|.
CASSLFWGQNTEAFF
TGCGCCAGCAGCTTGTTCTGGGGGCAGAACACTGAAGCTTTCTTT
>TRBV5-1|TRBD1|TRBJ2-7|.
CASSLGGQGFNEQYF
TGCGCCAGCAGCTTGGGTGGACAGGGATTCAACGAGCAGTACTTC
>TRBV30|TRBD1|TRBJ1-6|few
CAWRHRGQPLHF
TGTGCCTGGAGACACAGGGGCCAACCCCTCCACTTT
>TRBV11-3|TRBD2|TRBJ2-1|.
CASSRASGSWNEQFF
TGTGCCAGCAGCCGGGCTAGCGGGAGTTGGAATGAGCAGTTCTTC
>TRBV15|.|TRBJ1-5|.
CATSRGAGGRPQHF
TGTGCCACCAGCAGAGGGGCAGGTGGTCGGCCCCAGCATTTT
>TRBV3-1/TRBV3-2|.|TRBJ1-6|.
CASSLRSSPLHF
TGTGCCAGCAGTCTACGGTCCTCACCCCTCCACTTT
>TRBV6-2/TRBV6-3|.|TRBJ2-5|.
CASSYFRGRISQETQYF
TGTGCCAGCAGTTACTTCAGGGGACGTATCTCCCAAGAGACCCAGTACTTC
>TRBV2|TRBD1|TRBJ2-7|.
CASKYPGQGAGEQYF
TGTGCCAGCAAGTATCCGGGACAGGGGGCGGGGGAGCAGTACTTC
>TRBV5-5|.|TRBJ2-7|.
CASSARVPLSREQYF
TGTGCCAGCAGCGCCAGGGTTCCGTTGTCGCGGGAGCAGTACTTC
>TRBV15|TRBD1|TRBJ1-2|.
CATSPRDRVNGYTF
TGTGCCACCAGCCCTCGGGACAGGGTTAATGGCTACACCTTC
>TRBV3-1/TRBV3-2|TRBD2|TRBJ2-6|.
CASSQGPGGSGANVLTF
TGTGCCAGCAGCCAAGGTCCGGGGGGCTCTGGGGCCAACGTCCTGACTTTC
>TRBV28|TRBD1|TRBJ2-7|.
CASSGTGGRYEQYF
TGTGCCAGCAGCGGGACAGGGGGCAGATACGAGCAGTACTTC
>TRBV9|.|TRBJ2-3|.
CASSVGRSTDTQYF
TGTGCCAGCAGCGTAGGGCGGAGCACAGATACGCAGTATTTT
>TRBV12-3/TRBV12-4|.|TRBJ2-7|.
CASSSGTSVEQYF
TGTGCCAGCAGCTCCGGGACTTCCGTCGAGCAGTACTTC
>TRBV6-1|.|TRBJ2-2|few
CASSDRPGTGELFF
TGTGCCAGCAGTGATAGGCCGGGCACCGGGGAGCTGTTTTTT
>TRBV3-1/TRBV3-2|TRBD2|TRBJ2-1|.
CASSSPGLAVEQFF
TGTGCCAGCAGCTCTCCGGGACTAGCAGTTGAGCAGTTCTTC
>TRBV19|TRBD2|TRBJ2-7|.
CASSVGAGVYEQYF
TGTGCCAGTAGTGTCGGGGCGGGGGTATACGAGCAGTACTTC
>TRBV15|.|TRBJ2-7|.
CATSRVLGRPGGSEQYF
TGTGCCACCAGCAGGGTCCTCGGGAGACCGGGTGGGAGTGAGCAGTACTTC
>TRBV5-1|TRBD2|TRBJ2-3|.
CASSRTSGGMDTQYF
TGCGCCAGCAGCCGAACTAGCGGGGGGATGGATACGCAGTATTTT
>TRBV6-2/TRBV6-3|.|TRBJ2-1|.
CASSPAAEQFF
TGTGCCAGCAGCCCGGCGGCTGAGCAGTTCTTC
>TRBV18|.|TRBJ2-3|.
CASSPPGEEAPDTQYF
TGTGCCAGCTCACCACCAGGGGAAGAGGCCCCAGATACGCAGTATTTT
>TRBV13|TRBD1|TRBJ2-2|.
CASSRSGRTGSTGELFF
TGTGCCAGCAGCCGCTCCGGACGGACAGGGAGTACCGGGGAGCTGTTTTTT
>TRBV5-8|.|TRBJ2-3|.
CASRTGRGRSRGTDTQYF
TGTGCCAGCAGAACTGGGCGGGGACGATCAAGGGGCACAGATACGCAGTATTTT
>TRBV24-1|TRBD2|TRBJ2-3|.
CATSSGGKDTQYF
TGTGCCACCAGTAGCGGGGGAAAAGATACGCAGTATTTT
>TRBV9|TRBD2|TRBJ2-6|.
CASSPVAGYGANVLTF
TGTGCCAGCAGCCCAGTAGCGGGGTATGGGGCCAACGTCCTGACTTTC
>TRBV7-8|TRBD2|TRBJ2-2|.
CASSVSGANTGELFF
TGTGCCAGCAGCGTTAGCGGGGCGAACACCGGGGAGCTGTTTTTT
>TRBV5-8|.|TRBJ1-1|.
CASSREGSMNTEAFF
TGTGCCAGCAGCCGGGAGGGGAGCATGAACACTGAAGCTTTCTTT
>TRBV7-9|.|TRBJ1-2|.
CASSFTGTTNYGYTF
TGTGCCAGCAGCTTTACAGGGACGACTAACTATGGCTACACCTTC
>TRBV21-1|.|TRBJ2-7|.
CASRNGQYEQYF
TGTGCCAGCAGGAATGGACAGTACGAGCAGTACTTC
>TRBV18|TRBD1|TRBJ1-1|.
CASSPRQGAHDTEAFF
TGTGCCAGCTCACCAAGACAGGGGGCTCACGACACTGAAGCTTTCTTT
>TRBV7-9|.|TRBJ1-5|few
CASSPPGVSQPQHF
TGTGCCAGCAGCCCCCCGGGGGTTAGTCAGCCCCAGCATTTT
>TRBV5-1|TRBD1|TRBJ2-5|.
CASSRDRAQGTQYF
TGCGCCAGCAGCCGGGACAGGGCCCAAGGGACCCAGTACTTC
>TRBV5-1|.|TRBJ2-1|.
CASSLANSGYNEQFF
TGCGCCAGCAGCTTGGCTAATAGCGGCTACAATGAGCAGTTCTTC
>TRBV6-6|TRBD2|TRBJ2-3|.
CASRRGLAGAADTQYF
TGTGCCAGCAGACGGGGACTAGCGGGAGCCGCAGATACGCAGTATTTT
>TRBV6-1|TRBD1|TRBJ1-5|.
CASSEGQLNQPQHF
TGTGCCAGCAGTGAGGGACAGCTCAATCAGCCCCAGCATTTT
>TRBV11-2|.|TRBJ1-1|.
CASSLTLQVNTEAFF
TGTGCCAGCAGCCTAACCCTACAGGTGAACACTGAAGCTTTCTTT
>TRBV5-1|TRBD1|TRBJ2-7|few
CASSAGDRAKPYEQYF
TGCGCCAGCAGCGCCGGGGACAGGGCAAAGCCCTACGAGCAGTACTTC
>TRBV18|.|TRBJ1-2|.
CASSPMDSNYGYTF
TGTGCCAGCTCACCTATGGACTCTAACTATGGCTACACCTTC
>TRBV7-3|.|TRBJ1-2|.
CASSADGSSYGYTF
TGTGCCAGCAGCGCGGACGGGAGTTCCTATGGCTACACCTTC